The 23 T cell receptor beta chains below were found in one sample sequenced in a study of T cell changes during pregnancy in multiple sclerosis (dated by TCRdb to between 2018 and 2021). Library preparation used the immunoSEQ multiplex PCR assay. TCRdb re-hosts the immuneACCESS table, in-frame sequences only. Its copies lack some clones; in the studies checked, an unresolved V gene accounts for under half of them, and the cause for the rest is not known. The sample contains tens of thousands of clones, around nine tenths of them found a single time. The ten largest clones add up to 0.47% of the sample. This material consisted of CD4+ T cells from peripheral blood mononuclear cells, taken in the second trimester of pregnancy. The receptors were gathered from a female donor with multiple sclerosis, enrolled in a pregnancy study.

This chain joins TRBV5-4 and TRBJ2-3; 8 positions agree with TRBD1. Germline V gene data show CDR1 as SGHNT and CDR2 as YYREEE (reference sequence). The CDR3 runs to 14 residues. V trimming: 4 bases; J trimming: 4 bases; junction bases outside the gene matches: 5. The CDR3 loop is CASSVDRGADTQYF. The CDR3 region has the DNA TGTGCCAGCAGCGTTGACAGGGGTGCAGATACGCAGTATTTT.

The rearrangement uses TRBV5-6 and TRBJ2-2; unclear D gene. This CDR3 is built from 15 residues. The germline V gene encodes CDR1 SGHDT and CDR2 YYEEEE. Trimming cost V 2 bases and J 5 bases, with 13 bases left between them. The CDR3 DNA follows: TGTGCCAGCAGCTTAGGCTTGCCGGGTACCGGGGAGCTGTTTTTT. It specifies CASSLGLPGTGELFF.

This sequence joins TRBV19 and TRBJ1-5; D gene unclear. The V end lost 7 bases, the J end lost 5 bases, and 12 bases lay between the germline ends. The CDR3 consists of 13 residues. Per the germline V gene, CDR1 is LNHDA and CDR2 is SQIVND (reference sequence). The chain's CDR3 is CASNSWRDQPQHF. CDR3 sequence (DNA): TGTGCCAGTAATTCCTGGCGGGATCAGCCCCAGCATTTT.

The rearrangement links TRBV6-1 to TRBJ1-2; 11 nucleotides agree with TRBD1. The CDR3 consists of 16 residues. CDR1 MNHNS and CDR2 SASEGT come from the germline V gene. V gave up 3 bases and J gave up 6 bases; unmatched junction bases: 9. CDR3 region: CASSDNRRTGGDGYTF. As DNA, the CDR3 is TGTGCCAGCAGTGATAACAGGCGGACAGGGGGCGATGGCTACACCTTC.

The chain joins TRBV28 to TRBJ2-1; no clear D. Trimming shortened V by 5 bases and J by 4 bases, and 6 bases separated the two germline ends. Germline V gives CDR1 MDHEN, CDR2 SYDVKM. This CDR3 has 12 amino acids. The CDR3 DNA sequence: TGTGCCAGCAGTCTCAGGTACAATGAGCAGTTCTTC. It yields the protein CASSLRYNEQFF. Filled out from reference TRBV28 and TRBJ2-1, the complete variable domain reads DVKVTQSSRYLVKRTGEKVFLECVQDMDHENMFWYRQDPGLGLRLIYFSYDVKMKEKGDIPEGYSVSREKKERFSLILESASTNQTSMYLCASSLRYNEQFFGPGTRLTVL.

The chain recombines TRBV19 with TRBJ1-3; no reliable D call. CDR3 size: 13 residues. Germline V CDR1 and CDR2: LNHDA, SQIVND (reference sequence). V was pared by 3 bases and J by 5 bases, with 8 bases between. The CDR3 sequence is CASSMSFRNTIYF. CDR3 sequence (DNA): TGTGCCAGTAGTATGAGTTTCCGAAACACCATATATTTT.

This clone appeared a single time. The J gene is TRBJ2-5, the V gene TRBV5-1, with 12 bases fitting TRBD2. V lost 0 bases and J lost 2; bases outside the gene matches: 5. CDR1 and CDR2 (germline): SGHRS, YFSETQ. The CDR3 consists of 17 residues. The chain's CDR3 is CASSLGRTSGVQETQYF. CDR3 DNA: TGCGCCAGCAGCTTGGGTCGGACTAGCGGGGTGCAAGAGACCCAGTACTTC. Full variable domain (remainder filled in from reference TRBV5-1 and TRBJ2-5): KAGVTQTPRYLIKTRGQQVTLSCSPISGHRSVSWYQQTPGQGLQFLFEYFSETQRNKGNFPGRFSGRQFSNSRSEMNVSTLELGDSALYLCASSLGRTSGVQETQYFGPGTRLLVL.

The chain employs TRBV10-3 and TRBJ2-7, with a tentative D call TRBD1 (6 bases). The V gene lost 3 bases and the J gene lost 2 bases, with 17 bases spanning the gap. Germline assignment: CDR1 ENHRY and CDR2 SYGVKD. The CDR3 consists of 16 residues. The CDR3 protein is CAISETGRGRTYEQYF. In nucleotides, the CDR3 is TGTGCCATCAGTGAAACAGGCAGGGGCCGAACCTACGAGCAGTACTTC.

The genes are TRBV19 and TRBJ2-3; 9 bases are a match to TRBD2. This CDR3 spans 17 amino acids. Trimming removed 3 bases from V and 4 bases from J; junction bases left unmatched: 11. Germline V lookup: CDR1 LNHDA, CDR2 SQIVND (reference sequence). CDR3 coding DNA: TGTGCCAGTAGTATGTTTGGGGCGGGGGGGCCGGCAGATACGCAGTATTTT. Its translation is CASSMFGAGGPADTQYF.

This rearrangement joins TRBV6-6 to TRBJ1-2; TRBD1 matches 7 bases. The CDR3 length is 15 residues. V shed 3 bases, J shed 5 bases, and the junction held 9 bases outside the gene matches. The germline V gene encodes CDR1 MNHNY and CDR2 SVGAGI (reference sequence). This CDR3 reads CASSYTTGPSYGYTF. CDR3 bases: TGTGCCAGCAGTTATACGACAGGGCCTTCTTATGGCTACACCTTC.

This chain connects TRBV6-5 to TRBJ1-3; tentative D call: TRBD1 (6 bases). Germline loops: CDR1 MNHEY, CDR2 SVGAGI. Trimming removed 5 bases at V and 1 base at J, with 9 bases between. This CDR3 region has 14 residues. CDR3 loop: CASSTTGSGNTIYF. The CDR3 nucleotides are TGTGCCAGCAGTACCACAGGGTCTGGAAACACCATATATTTT.

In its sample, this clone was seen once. The CDR3: CASSPSSERNNEQFF. DNA for the CDR3: TGTGCCAGCTCGCCTAGCAGCGAGAGGAACAATGAGCAGTTCTTC. This rearrangement joins TRBV18 to TRBJ2-1, with D perhaps TRBD2 (5 bases). CDR3 length: 15 amino acids. CDR1 and CDR2 from the germline V gene are KGHSH and LQKENI. V was shortened by 6 bases and J by 5 bases, with 17 bases between the two germline ends.

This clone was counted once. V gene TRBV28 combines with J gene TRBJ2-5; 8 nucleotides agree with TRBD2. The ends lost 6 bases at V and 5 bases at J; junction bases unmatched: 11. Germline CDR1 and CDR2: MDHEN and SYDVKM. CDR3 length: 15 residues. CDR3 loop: CASSTGTRGPETQYF. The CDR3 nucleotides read TGTGCCAGCAGCACTGGGACTAGGGGCCCGGAGACCCAGTACTTC.

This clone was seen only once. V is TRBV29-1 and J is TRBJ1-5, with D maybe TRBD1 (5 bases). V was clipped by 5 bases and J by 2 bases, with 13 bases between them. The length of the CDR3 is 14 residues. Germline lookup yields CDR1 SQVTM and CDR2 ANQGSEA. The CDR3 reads CSVSAGKGNQPQHF. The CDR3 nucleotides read TGCAGCGTTAGCGCAGGGAAGGGCAATCAGCCCCAGCATTTT.

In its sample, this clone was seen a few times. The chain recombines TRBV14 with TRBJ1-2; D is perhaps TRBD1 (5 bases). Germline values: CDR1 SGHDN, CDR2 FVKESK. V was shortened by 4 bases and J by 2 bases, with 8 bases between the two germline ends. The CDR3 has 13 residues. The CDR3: CASSPRGNYGYTF. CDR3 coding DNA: TGTGCCAGCAGCCCAAGGGGAAACTATGGCTACACCTTC. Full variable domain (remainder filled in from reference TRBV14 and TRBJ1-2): EAGVTQFPSHSVIEKGQTVTLRCDPISGHDNLYWYRRVMGKEIKFLLHFVKESKQDESGMPNNRFLAERTGGTYSTLKVQPAELEDSGVYFCASSPRGNYGYTFGSGTRLTVV.

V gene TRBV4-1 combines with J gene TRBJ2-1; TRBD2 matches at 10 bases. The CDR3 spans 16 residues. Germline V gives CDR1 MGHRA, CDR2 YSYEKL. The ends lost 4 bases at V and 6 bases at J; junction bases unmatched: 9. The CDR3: CASSLPSGGAINEQFF. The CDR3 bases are TGCGCCAGCAGCCTACCGAGCGGGGGGGCCATCAATGAGCAGTTCTTC.

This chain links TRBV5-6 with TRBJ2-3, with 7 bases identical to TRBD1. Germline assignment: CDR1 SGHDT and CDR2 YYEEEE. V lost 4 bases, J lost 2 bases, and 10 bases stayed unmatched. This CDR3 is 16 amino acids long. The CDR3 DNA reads TGTGCCAGCAGCATCTCCGGGACAGTCCCCACAGATACGCAGTATTTT. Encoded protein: CASSISGTVPTDTQYF.

Here the CDR3 reads CASSFNPGINTGELFF. The CDR3 coding sequence is TGCGCCAGCAGCTTTAATCCGGGAATCAACACCGGGGAGCTGTTTTTT. The chain uses TRBV5-1 and TRBJ2-2; tentatively, D is TRBD2 (5 bases). V was clipped by 2 bases and J by 2 bases, with 13 bases between them. This CDR3 has 16 residues. Germline V gene data show CDR1 as SGHRS and CDR2 as YFSETQ.

As DNA, the CDR3 is TGTGCCAGCAGTGCACAGGGCCACGAGGCTTTCTTT. It translates to CASSAQGHEAFF. This chain connects TRBV2 to TRBJ1-1, with D perhaps matching TRBD1 (6 bases). CDR1 is SNHLY and CDR2 is FYNNEI in the germline V gene. The CDR3 extends over 12 amino acids. Trimming took off 4 bases at V and 11 bases at J, with 14 bases between the two ends.

The CDR3 loop is CASSLPGAETQYF. CDR3 coding DNA: TGTGCCAGCAGCTTGCCGGGAGCAGAGACCCAGTACTTC. The J gene is TRBJ2-5, the V gene TRBV7-8; D perhaps matches TRBD2 (6 bases). CDR3 length equals 13 residues. V was cut by 3 bases and J by 4 bases, with 9 bases left in between. Germline CDR1 SGHVS, CDR2 FQNEAQ.

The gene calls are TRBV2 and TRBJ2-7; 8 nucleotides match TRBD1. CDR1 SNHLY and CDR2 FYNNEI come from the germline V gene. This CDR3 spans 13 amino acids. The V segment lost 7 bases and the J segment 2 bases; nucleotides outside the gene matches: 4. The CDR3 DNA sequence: TGTGCCAGCAAGGAGGACAGGGCCTACGAGCAGTACTTC. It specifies CASKEDRAYEQYF. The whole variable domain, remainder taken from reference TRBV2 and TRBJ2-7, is EPEVTQTPSHQVTQMGQEVILRCVPISNHLYFYWYRQILGQKVEFLVSFYNNEISEKSEIFDDQFSVERPDGSNFTLKIRSTKLEDSAMYFCASKEDRAYEQYFGPGTRLTVT.

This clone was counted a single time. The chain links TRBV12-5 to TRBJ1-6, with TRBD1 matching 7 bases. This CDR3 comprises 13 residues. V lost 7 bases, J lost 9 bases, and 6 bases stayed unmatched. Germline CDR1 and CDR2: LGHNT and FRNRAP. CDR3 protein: CASADRAGSPLHF. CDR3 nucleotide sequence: TGTGCTAGTGCCGACAGGGCGGGTTCACCCCTCCACTTT. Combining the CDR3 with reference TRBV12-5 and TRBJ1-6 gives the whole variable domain DARVTQTPRHKVTEMGQEVTMRCQPILGHNTVFWYRQTMMQGLELLAYFRNRAPLDDSGMPKDRFSAEMPDATLATLKIQPSEPRDSAVYFCASADRAGSPLHFGNGTRLTVT.

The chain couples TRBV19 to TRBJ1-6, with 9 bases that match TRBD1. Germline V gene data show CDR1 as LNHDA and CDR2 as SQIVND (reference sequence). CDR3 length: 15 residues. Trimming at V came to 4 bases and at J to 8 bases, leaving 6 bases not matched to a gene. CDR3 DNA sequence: TGTGCCAGTAGTACGAAGGGACAGGGATATTCACCCCTCCACTTT. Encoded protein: CASSTKGQGYSPLHF.